Below, one TCR beta chain is given with its context. J lost 8 bases, V lost 2 bases, and 6 bases had no gene match. The V gene's germline CDR1 is MNHEY and CDR2 SVGEGT. The CDR3 consists of 16 residues. These data are taken from a study of blood T cell repertoires in COVID-19. Study details: Sources were T cells, B-cell-depleted T cells, or PBMCs; the material itself was cDNA or gDNA.

Per the study methods: Amplifying reference gene primers gave estimates of nucleated cell counts. Data came from immunoSEQ multiplex PCR; TCRdb stores just in-frame clones and leaves some out. V and J calls and clone size follow that table, whereas D and trimming were derived from the DNA. The sample contains 250,000 to 350,000 clones, about 90% of which appear only once. The chain uses TRBV6-2 or TRBV6-3 and TRBJ2-1; 13 bases align to TRBD2. The sequenced material came from peripheral blood. The receptor was derived from a young man who had recovered from COVID-19. CDR3 bases: TGTGCCAGCAGTTACCGGGGACTAGCGGGGTATGATGAGCAGTTCTTC. This gives the protein CASSYRGLAGYDEQFF.